The clone carrying this T cell receptor beta chain was counted a few times. The sample belongs to a study of blood T cells in healthy people across ages. The use of a sample-barcoded 5' primer and a J-beta primer mix characterized a second PCR of 7 to 11 cycles. TCRdb re-called the 5' RACE reads with MiXCR, one entry per CDR3 protein. The table records some 730,000 distinct CDR3 sequences, about a fifth of them present only once. Germline V gene data show CDR1 as MNHNY and CDR2 as SVGAGI (reference sequence). The CDR3 contains 14 residues. V was pared by 2 bases and J by 6 bases, with 13 bases between.

The sample comprised blood. This sequence was found in a man between 65 and 80 years old in good health. This chain connects TRBV6-6 to TRBJ1-2; maybe TRBD1 (6 bases). CDR3 loop: CASSYKGGLDGYTF. The CDR3 DNA reads TGTGCCAGCAGTTACAAGGGGGGGCTTGATGGCTACACCTTC.